This T cell receptor (beta chain) stems from a study of T-cell memory formation after mild COVID-19. TCRdb re-called the 5' RACE reads through MiXCR, storing one row per CDR3 protein. The data show about 350,000 distinct CDR3 sequences, approximately 15% seen once. This clonotype was counted a few times. Sequencing was carried out using PBMCs or a T cell subset sorted from them (not recorded which). The sequence came from a man younger than 35 who had mild COVID-19 (a few samples of this study predate the infection). Cell type and time point are not known.

This CDR3 reads CASSPRSGGVYEQYF. The CDR3 region has the DNA TGCGCCAGCAGCCCCCGTTCGGGGGGCGTGTACGAGCAGTACTTC. The chain combines TRBV4-1 with TRBJ2-7; D might be TRBD2 (7 bases). Trimming removed 4 bases from V and 4 bases from J, with 17 bases in between. Germline CDR1 reads MGHRA; CDR2 reads YSYEKL. The CDR3 has 15 residues.